These 14 T cell receptor beta chains share one sample of origin, sequenced in a study of cytomegalovirus exposure and HLA in healthy donors. Primers included in the PCR were 60 Vbeta and 13 Jbeta primers. Measured with immunoSEQ multiplex PCR; TCRdb has only the in-frame clones, and not every one. The table includes fewer than 150,000 clones, 70% to 85% detected once. The sequenced sample was PBMCs. The receptor source for this set is a male donor in good health and CMV-seronegative.

CDR3 loop: CASSLTREQGYEQYF. Here the CDR3 DNA reads TGCGCCAGCAGCTTAACACGGGAGCAAGGATACGAGCAGTACTTC. V gene TRBV5-1 combines with J gene TRBJ2-7; possible D gene TRBD2, 6 bases. V dropped 2 bases and J dropped 4 bases, with 16 bases sitting between them. The CDR3 length is 15 residues. Germline V gene lookup returns CDR1 SGHRS and CDR2 YFSETQ.

V usage is TRBV5-1 and J usage is TRBJ2-3; 8 bases fit TRBD2. The junction had 4 bases not matched to a gene; V was cut back by 2 bases and J by 2 bases. Per the germline V gene, CDR1 is SGHRS and CDR2 is YFSETQ. CDR3 length: 15 residues. CDR3 in amino acids: CASSFPSGFTDTQYF. CDR3 nucleotide sequence: TGCGCCAGCAGCTTTCCTAGCGGGTTCACAGATACGCAGTATTTT.

The V and J genes are TRBV19 and TRBJ1-4; D call uncertain. The CDR3 covers 15 residues. Germline V lookup: CDR1 LNHDA, CDR2 SQIVND (reference sequence). Trimming stripped 7 bases from V and 8 bases from J, with 20 bases between. The CDR3 spells CASTPRRAGGEKLFF. CDR3 nucleotides: TGTGCCAGTACCCCTCGGCGGGCAGGCGGGGAAAAACTGTTTTTT.

This clone was seen more than once but under ten times. This chain uses TRBV6-1 with TRBJ2-1; TRBD2 agrees at 10 bases. CDR3 length equals 17 residues. Trimming at V came to 4 bases and at J to 6 bases, leaving 12 bases not matched to a gene. Germline V gives CDR1 MNHNS, CDR2 SASEGT. The CDR3 loop is CASSGPGTSEQINEQFF. The CDR3, as DNA: TGTGCCAGCAGTGGCCCCGGGACTAGCGAACAAATCAATGAGCAGTTCTTC.

The V and J genes are TRBV19 and TRBJ2-2; 8 bases match TRBD1. Germline CDR1 LNHDA, CDR2 SQIVND (reference sequence). This CDR3 comprises 15 residues. V dropped 5 bases and J dropped 1; count of bases not matched to a gene: 3. The DNA for the CDR3 is TGTGCCAGTAGTTTCGGGACAGGGAACACCGGGGAGCTGTTTTTT. Residues: CASSFGTGNTGELFF.

The chain is built from TRBV2 and TRBJ1-4, with D hard to call. Germline values: CDR1 SNHLY, CDR2 FYNNEI. CDR3 length: 16 residues. Trimming took off 7 bases at V and 7 bases at J, with 22 bases between the two ends. CDR3 residues: CASTVSRGGGVEKLFF. For the CDR3, the DNA is TGTGCCAGCACTGTTTCGCGGGGAGGAGGCGTTGAAAAACTGTTTTTT.

V gene TRBV2 combines with J gene TRBJ2-1; D is uncertain. The CDR3 loop spans 11 amino acids. CDR1 is SNHLY and CDR2 is FYNNEI in the germline V gene. Trimming took 8 bases from V and 4 from J, leaving 6 bases between them. The CDR3 DNA reads TGTGCCAGCGCACGGTACAATGAGCAGTTCTTC. The encoded protein is CASARYNEQFF.

The chain links TRBV7-9 to TRBJ2-6, with D hard to call. V lost 6 bases and J 0 bases, leaving 6 bases between the germline ends. This CDR3 has 14 residues. Germline values: CDR1 SEHNR, CDR2 FQNEAQ (reference sequence). CDR3 amino acids: CASSPDSGANVLTF. CDR3 coding DNA: TGTGCCAGCAGTCCAGACTCTGGGGCCAACGTCCTGACTTTC.

As DNA, the CDR3 is TGTGCCAGCACCAAAGCGGGGGGCCCCTACAATGAGCAGTTCTTC. Translation gives CASTKAGGPYNEQFF. This sequence joins TRBV9 and TRBJ2-1, with 9 nucleotides matching TRBD2. The junction had 6 bases not matched to a gene; V was cut back by 6 bases and J by 2 bases. The CDR3 consists of 15 residues. Germline-derived CDR1 and CDR2 are SGDLS and YYNGEE.

This sequence joins TRBV7-8 and TRBJ2-1; D is uncertain. The CDR3 extends over 12 amino acids. The germline V and J ends were trimmed by 3 bases and 8 bases, with 8 bases remaining between them. Germline loops: CDR1 SGHVS, CDR2 FQNEAQ. Written as DNA, the CDR3 is TGTGCCAGCAGCTTCCGCGTCTATGAGCAGTTCTTC. This gives the protein CASSFRVYEQFF.

This chain uses TRBV4-1 with TRBJ2-1; 8 bases align to TRBD2. CDR3 length: 16 amino acids. Germline V CDR1 and CDR2: MGHRA, YSYEKL. V trimming: 0 bases; J trimming: 8 bases; junction bases outside the gene matches: 9. The chain's CDR3 is CASSQDMGSGVDEQFF. CDR3 nucleotides: TGCGCCAGCAGCCAAGATATGGGTAGCGGGGTTGATGAGCAGTTCTTC.

This clone showed up just once. The chain recombines TRBV6-5 with TRBJ2-2; a possible D gene is TRBD2 (6 bases). V lost 5 bases and J lost 4, with 14 bases in between. Germline assignment: CDR1 MNHEY and CDR2 SVGAGI. The CDR3 is made up of 15 amino acids. CDR3 coding DNA: TGTGCCAGCAGTCTTCAGGATAGCGGCACCGGGGAGCTGTTTTTT. It encodes CASSLQDSGTGELFF.

The V call is TRBV19, the J call TRBJ1-2, with D tentatively TRBD1 (6 bases). The CDR3 covers 15 residues. Germline assignment: CDR1 LNHDA and CDR2 SQIVND (reference sequence). With 3 bases removed from V and 0 bases from J, the gap between germline ends came to 11 bases. CDR3 nucleotides: TGTGCCAGTAGTATGTTCGGACAGCCTAACTATGGCTACACCTTC. Protein: CASSMFGQPNYGYTF.

This chain links TRBV5-4 with TRBJ2-5; 9 positions agree with TRBD2. V was pared by 0 bases and J by 4 bases, with 4 bases of the junction left unmatched. Germline-derived CDR1 and CDR2 are SGHNT and YYREEE (reference sequence). The CDR3 length is 15 residues. CDR3 region: CASSLEAGGGETQYF. The CDR3 DNA is TGTGCCAGCAGCTTGGAAGCGGGAGGAGGAGAGACCCAGTACTTC.